Listed below are T cell receptor beta chains from one sample, sequenced in a study of blood T cell repertoires in COVID-19. Libraries were prepared by immunoSEQ multiplex PCR; TCRdb keeps only in-frame clonotypes and omits some of them. This table has about 320,000 clones, 70% to 90% appearing once. Material for sequencing was PBMCs or T cells enriched from blood (not recorded which). These receptors were obtained from a woman aged 18 to 35 who had recovered from COVID-19. Both conserved end residues are part of each CDR3. Fields, in order: V gene, D gene, clone size, CDR3 length, J gene, CDR3 protein, CDR3 DNA. The D gene is left open where the match is weak. Size is omitted from some rows. Given values are once, few, many or a class for expanded clones.

TRBV7-9,TRBD1,few,16,TRBJ1-2,CASSLGSGTGGFGYTF,TGTGCCAGCAGCTTAGGTTCCGGGACAGGAGGATTTGGCTACACCTTC
TRBV7-6,TRBD1,NA,17,TRBJ2-7,CASSLAGRGTGENEQYF,TGTGCCAGCAGCTTAGCGGGCCGGGGGACAGGAGAGAACGAGCAGTACTTC
TRBV27,TRBD1,NA,16,TRBJ2-1,CASHSVGQGAWNEQFF,TGTGCCAGCCACAGTGTAGGACAGGGGGCATGGAATGAGCAGTTCTTC
TRBV6-5,NA,few,14,TRBJ1-6,CASSRGGTNSPLHF,TGTGCCAGCAGCCGCGGAGGGACCAATTCACCCCTCCACTTT
TRBV15,NA,NA,17,TRBJ2-6,CATSRDRWESGANVLTF,TGTGCCACCAGCAGAGATCGGTGGGAGTCTGGGGCCAACGTCCTGACTTTC
TRBV7-7,TRBD2,once,14,TRBJ2-5,CASSMGLAGETQYF,TGTGCTAGCAGCATGGGACTAGCGGGAGAGACCCAGTACTTC
TRBV3-1/TRBV3-2,NA,NA,17,TRBJ1-1,CASSLTPATDMNTEAFF,TGTGCCAGCAGCCTAACACCCGCGACAGACATGAACACTGAAGCTTTCTTT
TRBV3-1/TRBV3-2,NA,NA,14,TRBJ2-7,CASSQATGPHSAYF,TGTGCCAGCAGCCAAGCGACAGGACCCCACTCTGCGTACTTC
TRBV4-1,NA,NA,16,TRBJ1-4,CASSRRQDTTNEKLFF,TGCGCCAGCAGCCGCAGACAGGACACAACTAATGAAAAACTGTTTTTT
TRBV5-1,TRBD1,once,15,TRBJ1-6,CASSGGTGDESPLHF,TGCGCCAGCAGCGGGGGGACAGGGGACGAATCACCCCTCCACTTT
TRBV12-5,TRBD1,NA,15,TRBJ1-3,CASGYQGAPGNTIYF,TGTGCTAGTGGTTATCAGGGGGCGCCTGGAAACACCATATATTTT
TRBV7-8,NA,NA,16,TRBJ2-2,CASSLVLTVNTGELFF,TGTGCCAGCAGCCTAGTTTTAACTGTGAACACCGGGGAGCTGTTTTTT
TRBV12-3/TRBV12-4,NA,NA,13,TRBJ1-2,CASSPTDSYGYTF,TGTGCCAGCAGTCCCACCGACAGTTATGGCTACACCTTC
TRBV15,NA,NA,16,TRBJ2-7,CATSRAQGTLHYEQYF,TGTGCCACCAGCAGAGCGCAGGGGACGCTACACTACGAGCAGTACTTC
TRBV6-1,NA,NA,14,TRBJ1-1,CASSEKHQSTEAFF,TGTGCCAGCAGTGAAAAGCATCAATCCACTGAAGCTTTCTTT
TRBV27,NA,NA,13,TRBJ1-5,CASSPTGEQPQHF,TGTGCCAGCAGTCCCACAGGAGAACAGCCCCAGCATTTT
TRBV28,TRBD2,NA,14,TRBJ2-7,CASSPGTSPYEQYF,TGTGCCAGCAGCCCCGGGACTAGTCCCTACGAGCAGTACTTC